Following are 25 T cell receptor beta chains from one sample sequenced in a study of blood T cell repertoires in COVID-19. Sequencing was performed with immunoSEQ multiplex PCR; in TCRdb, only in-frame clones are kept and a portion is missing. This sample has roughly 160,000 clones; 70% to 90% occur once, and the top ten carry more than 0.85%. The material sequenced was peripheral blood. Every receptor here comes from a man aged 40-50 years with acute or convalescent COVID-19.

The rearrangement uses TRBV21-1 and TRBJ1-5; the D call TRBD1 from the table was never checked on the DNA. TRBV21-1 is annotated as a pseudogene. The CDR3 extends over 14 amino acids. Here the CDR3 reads CASRSQYSNQPQHF. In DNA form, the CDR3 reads TGTGCCAGCAGAAGTCAGTATAGCAATCAGCCCCAGCATTTT.

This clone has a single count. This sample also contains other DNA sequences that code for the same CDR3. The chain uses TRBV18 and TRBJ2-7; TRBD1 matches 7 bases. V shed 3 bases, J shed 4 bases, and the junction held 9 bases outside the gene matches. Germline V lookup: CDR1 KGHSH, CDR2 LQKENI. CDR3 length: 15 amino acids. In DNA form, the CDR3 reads TGTGCCAGCTCACCGGGACAGAGAACCTCATACGAGCAGTACTTC. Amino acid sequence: CASSPGQRTSYEQYF.

The CDR3 spells CATSRDRVGTDTQYF. CDR3 nucleotides: TGTGCCACCAGCAGAGACAGGGTCGGCACAGATACGCAGTATTTT. The rearrangement links TRBV15 to TRBJ2-3, with D possibly being TRBD1 (5 bases). Germline CDR1 is LNHNV and CDR2 is YYDKDF (reference sequence). CDR3 length: 15 amino acids. V was cut by 0 bases and J by 1 base, with 8 bases left in between.

This CDR3 reads CASSLELGSSYEQYF. In DNA form, the CDR3 reads TGTGCCAGCAGCTTGGAACTCGGTTCCTCCTACGAGCAGTACTTC. The gene calls are TRBV5-5 and TRBJ2-7; D remains unclear. This CDR3 contains 15 residues. The V and J ends lost 0 bases and 0 bases respectively, with 10 bases between them. The germline CDR1 and CDR2 sequences are SGHKS and YYEKEE (reference sequence).

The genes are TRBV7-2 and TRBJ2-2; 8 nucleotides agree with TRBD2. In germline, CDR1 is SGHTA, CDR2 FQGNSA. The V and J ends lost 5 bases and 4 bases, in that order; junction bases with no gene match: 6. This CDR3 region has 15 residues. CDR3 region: CASSLRGGITGELFF. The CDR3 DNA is TGTGCCAGCAGCCTACGGGGGGGAATCACCGGGGAGCTGTTTTTT. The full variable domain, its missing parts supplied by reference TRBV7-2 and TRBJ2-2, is GAGVSQSPSNKVTEKGKDVELRCDPISGHTALYWYRQSLGQGLEFLIYFQGNSAPDKSGLPSDRFSAERTGGSVSTLTIQRTQQEDSAVYLCASSLRGGITGELFFGEGSRLTVL.

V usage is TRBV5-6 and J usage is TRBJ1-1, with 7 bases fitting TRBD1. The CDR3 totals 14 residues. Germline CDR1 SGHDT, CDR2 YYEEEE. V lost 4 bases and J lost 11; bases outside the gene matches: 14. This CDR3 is CASSQPITGAGAFF. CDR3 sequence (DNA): TGTGCCAGCAGCCAACCGATTACAGGGGCGGGGGCTTTCTTT.

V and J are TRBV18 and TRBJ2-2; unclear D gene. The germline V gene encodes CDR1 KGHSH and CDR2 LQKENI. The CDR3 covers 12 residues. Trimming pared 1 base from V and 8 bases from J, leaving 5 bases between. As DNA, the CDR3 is TGTGCCAGCTCACCACTTTCGGGGGAGCTGTTTTTT. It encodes CASSPLSGELFF.

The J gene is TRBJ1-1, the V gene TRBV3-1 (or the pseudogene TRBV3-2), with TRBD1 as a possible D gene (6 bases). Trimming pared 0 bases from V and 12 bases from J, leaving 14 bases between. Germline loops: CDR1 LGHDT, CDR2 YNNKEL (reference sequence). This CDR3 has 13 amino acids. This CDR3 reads CASSQERTGLSFF. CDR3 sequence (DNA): TGTGCCAGCAGCCAAGAGCGAACAGGGTTGTCTTTCTTT.

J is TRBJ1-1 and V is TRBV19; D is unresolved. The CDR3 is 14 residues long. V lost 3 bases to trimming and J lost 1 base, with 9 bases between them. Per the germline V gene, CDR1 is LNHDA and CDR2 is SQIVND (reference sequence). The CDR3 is CASSMQPGNTEAFF. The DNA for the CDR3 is TGTGCCAGTAGTATGCAGCCAGGGAACACTGAAGCTTTCTTT.

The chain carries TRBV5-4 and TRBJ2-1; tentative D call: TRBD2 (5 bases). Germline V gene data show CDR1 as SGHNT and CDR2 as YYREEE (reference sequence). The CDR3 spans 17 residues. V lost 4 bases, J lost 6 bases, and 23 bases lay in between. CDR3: CASSPSPERPSVNEQFF. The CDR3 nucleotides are TGTGCCAGCAGCCCCTCCCCGGAGCGGCCCTCCGTCAATGAGCAGTTCTTC. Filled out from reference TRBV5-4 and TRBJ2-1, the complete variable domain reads ETGVTQSPTHLIKTRGQQVTLRCSSQSGHNTVSWYQQALGQGPQFIFQYYREEENGRGNFPPRFSGLQFPNYSSELNVNALELDDSALYLCASSPSPERPSVNEQFFGPGTRLTVL.

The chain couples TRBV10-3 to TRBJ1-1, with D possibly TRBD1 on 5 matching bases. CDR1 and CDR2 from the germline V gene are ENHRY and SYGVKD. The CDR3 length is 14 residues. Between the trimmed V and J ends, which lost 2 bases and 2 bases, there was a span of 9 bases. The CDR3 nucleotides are TGTGCCATCAGTGAGGGGGGGGTCAACACTGAAGCTTTCTTT. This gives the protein CAISEGGVNTEAFF.

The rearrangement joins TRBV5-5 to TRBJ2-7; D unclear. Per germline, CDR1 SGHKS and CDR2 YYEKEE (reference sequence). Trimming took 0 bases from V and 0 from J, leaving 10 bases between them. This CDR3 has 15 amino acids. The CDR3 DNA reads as TGTGCCAGCAGCTTGGAAACATACCCCTCCTACGAGCAGTACTTC. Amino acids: CASSLETYPSYEQYF.

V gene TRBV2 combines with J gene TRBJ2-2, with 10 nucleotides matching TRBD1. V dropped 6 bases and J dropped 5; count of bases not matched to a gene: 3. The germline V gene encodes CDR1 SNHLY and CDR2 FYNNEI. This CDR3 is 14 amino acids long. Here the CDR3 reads CASRGTGATGELFF. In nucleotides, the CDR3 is TGTGCCAGCAGGGGGACAGGGGCGACCGGGGAGCTGTTTTTT.

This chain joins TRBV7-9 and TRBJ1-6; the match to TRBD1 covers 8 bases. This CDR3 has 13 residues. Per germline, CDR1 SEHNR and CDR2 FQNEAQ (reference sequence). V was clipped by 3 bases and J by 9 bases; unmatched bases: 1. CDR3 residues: CASSFGQGSPLHF. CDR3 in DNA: TGTGCCAGCAGCTTCGGACAGGGTTCACCCCTCCACTTT.

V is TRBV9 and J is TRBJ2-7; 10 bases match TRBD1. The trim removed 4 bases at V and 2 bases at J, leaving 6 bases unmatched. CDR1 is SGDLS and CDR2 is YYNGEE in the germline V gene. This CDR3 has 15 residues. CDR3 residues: CASSPRDRGTYEQYF. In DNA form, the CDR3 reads TGTGCCAGCAGCCCGAGGGACAGGGGAACCTACGAGCAGTACTTC.

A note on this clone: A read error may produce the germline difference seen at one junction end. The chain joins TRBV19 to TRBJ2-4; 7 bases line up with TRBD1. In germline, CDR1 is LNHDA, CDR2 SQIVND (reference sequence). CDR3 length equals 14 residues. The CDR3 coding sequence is TGTGCCAGTAGTATAACAGGGGCCACAAACATTCAGTACTTC. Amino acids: CASSITGATNIQYF.

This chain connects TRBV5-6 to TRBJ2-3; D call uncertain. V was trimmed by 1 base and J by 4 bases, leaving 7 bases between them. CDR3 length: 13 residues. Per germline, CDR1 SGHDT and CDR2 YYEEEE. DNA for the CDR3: TGTGCCAGCAGCTTGTCTCGTCCAGATACGCAGTATTTT. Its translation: CASSLSRPDTQYF.

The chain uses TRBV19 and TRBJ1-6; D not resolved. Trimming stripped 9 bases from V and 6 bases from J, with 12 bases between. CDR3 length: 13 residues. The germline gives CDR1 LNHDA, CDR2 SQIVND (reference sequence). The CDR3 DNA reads TGTGCCAGGAGGCCCCGGATTAATTCACCCCTCCACTTT. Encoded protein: CARRPRINSPLHF.

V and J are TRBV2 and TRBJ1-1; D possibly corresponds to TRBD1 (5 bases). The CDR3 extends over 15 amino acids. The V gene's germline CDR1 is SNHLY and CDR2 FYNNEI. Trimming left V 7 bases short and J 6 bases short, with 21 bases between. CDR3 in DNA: TGTGCCAGCACTCTACGGGGGTCCCCTGGGCCTGAAGCTTTCTTT. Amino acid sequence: CASTLRGSPGPEAFF. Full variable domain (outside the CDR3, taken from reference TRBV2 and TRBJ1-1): EPEVTQTPSHQVTQMGQEVILRCVPISNHLYFYWYRQILGQKVEFLVSFYNNEISEKSEIFDDQFSVERPDGSNFTLKIRSTKLEDSAMYFCASTLRGSPGPEAFFGQGTRLTVV.

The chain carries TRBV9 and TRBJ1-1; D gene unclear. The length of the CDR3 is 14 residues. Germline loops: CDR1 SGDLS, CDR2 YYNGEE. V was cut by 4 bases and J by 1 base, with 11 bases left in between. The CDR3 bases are TGTGCCAGCAGCCCGGGGATGCAGAACACTGAAGCTTTCTTT. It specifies CASSPGMQNTEAFF.

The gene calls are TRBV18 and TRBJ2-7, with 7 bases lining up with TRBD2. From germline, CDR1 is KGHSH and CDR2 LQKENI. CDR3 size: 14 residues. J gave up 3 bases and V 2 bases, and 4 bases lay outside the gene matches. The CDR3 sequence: CASSPGRTSYEQYF. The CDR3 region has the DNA TGTGCCAGCTCACCAGGGAGGACTAGCTACGAGCAGTACTTC.

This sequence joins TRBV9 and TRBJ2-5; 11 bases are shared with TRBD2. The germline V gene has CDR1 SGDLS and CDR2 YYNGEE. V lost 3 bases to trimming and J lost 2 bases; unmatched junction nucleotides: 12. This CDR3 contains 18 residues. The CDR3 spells CASSAGTSGFLSQETQYF. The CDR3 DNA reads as TGTGCCAGCAGCGCCGGGACTAGCGGATTTCTATCTCAAGAGACCCAGTACTTC.

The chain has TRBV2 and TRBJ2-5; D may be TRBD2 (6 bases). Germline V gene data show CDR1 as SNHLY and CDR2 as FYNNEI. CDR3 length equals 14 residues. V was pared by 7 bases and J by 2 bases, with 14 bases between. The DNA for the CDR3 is TGTGCCAGCAAGAGGGGAGGTAGTCAAGAGACCCAGTACTTC. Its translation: CASKRGGSQETQYF.

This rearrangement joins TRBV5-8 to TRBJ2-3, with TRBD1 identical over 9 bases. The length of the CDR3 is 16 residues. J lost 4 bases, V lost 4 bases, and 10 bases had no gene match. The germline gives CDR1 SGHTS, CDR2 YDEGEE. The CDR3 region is CASSPQGQGRSDTQYF. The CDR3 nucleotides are TGTGCCAGCAGCCCGCAGGGACAGGGCAGGTCAGATACGCAGTATTTT.

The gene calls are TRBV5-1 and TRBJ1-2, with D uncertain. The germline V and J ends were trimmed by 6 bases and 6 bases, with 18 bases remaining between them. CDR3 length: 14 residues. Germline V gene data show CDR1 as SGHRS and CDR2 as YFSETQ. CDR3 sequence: CASISIPGRDGYTF. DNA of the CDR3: TGCGCCAGCATTTCCATCCCGGGAAGGGATGGCTACACCTTC.